The rows below give T cell receptor beta chains drawn from one sample of a study of OX40 agonist ivuxolimab in advanced cancers. Sequencing was performed with immunoSEQ multiplex PCR; in TCRdb, only in-frame clones are kept and a portion is missing. The sample holds tens of thousands of clones, about four fifths seen once. Sequenced material: CD4+ or CD8+ T cells sorted from blood, taken in a trial of the OX40 agonist ivuxolimab. The receptors stem from an adult with an advanced solid tumor such as melanoma, head and neck, liver or kidney cancer. Each CDR3 is given with its conserved first and last residue. A D gene is named only where the DNA matches it firmly. Where a row states a size, it is once, few, many or the class of an expanded clone; other rows omit it.

j_call v_call d_call clone_size cdr3_aa cdr3_nt
TRBJ1-1 TRBV5-8 NA NA CASSLVREAFF TGTGCCAGCAGCTTGGTTAGGGAGGCTTTCTTT
TRBJ2-5 TRBV19 NA NA CASSRGVRETQYF TGTGCCAGTAGTAGGGGGGTCAGAGAGACCCAGTACTTC
TRBJ2-7 TRBV19 NA NA CASSTPGGGSYEQYF TGTGCCAGTAGTACCCCTGGGGGCGGGAGCTACGAGCAGTACTTC
TRBJ1-5 TRBV19 NA NA CASSMGLLGTQPQHF TGTGCCAGTAGTATGGGACTCCTAGGGACTCAGCCCCAGCATTTT
TRBJ2-3 TRBV6-4 TRBD2 NA CASGEGHTDTQYF TGTGCCAGCGGGGAGGGGCACACAGATACGCAGTATTTT
TRBJ2-1 TRBV19 TRBD2 NA CASSDLAGGPDEQFF TGTGCCAGTAGTGACCTAGCGGGAGGGCCTGATGAGCAGTTCTTC
TRBJ2-3 TRBV29-1 TRBD1 NA CSVAGQGTDTQYF TGCAGCGTTGCGGGACAGGGTACAGATACGCAGTATTTT
TRBJ1-1 TRBV2 NA once CASSEGAGLGETEAFF TGTGCCAGCAGTGAGGGGGCAGGGCTTGGGGAAACTGAAGCTTTCTTT
TRBJ2-1 TRBV6-5 NA NA CASSQGLMPGDEQFF TGTGCCAGCAGTCAAGGACTCATGCCGGGCGATGAGCAGTTCTTC
TRBJ1-5 TRBV7-2 TRBD1 NA CASSGVTGGSQPQHF TGTGCCAGCAGCGGGGTGACAGGGGGCAGTCAGCCCCAGCATTTT
TRBJ1-1 TRBV5-5 NA NA CASSLGGNTEAFF TGTGCCAGCAGCTTGGGCGGCAACACTGAAGCTTTCTTT
TRBJ2-5 TRBV7-9 TRBD2 NA CASSSGTSGRLETQYF TGTGCCAGCAGCTCCGGGACTAGCGGGAGACTAGAGACCCAGTACTTC
TRBJ2-2 TRBV7-6 NA NA CASSLASANTGELFF TGTGCCAGCAGCTTAGCCAGCGCGAACACCGGGGAGCTGTTTTTT
TRBJ1-2 TRBV27 TRBD1 few CASSYRGGNGYTF TGTGCCAGTAGTTACAGGGGAGGTAATGGCTACACCTTC
TRBJ2-7 TRBV11-2 NA NA CASSGTGLGEQYF TGTGCCAGCAGCGGAACAGGCCTAGGGGAGCAGTACTTC
TRBJ2-7 TRBV14 NA NA CASSQVKGGQQYF TGTGCCAGCAGCCAAGTCAAGGGAGGACAGCAGTACTTC
TRBJ1-1 TRBV4-3 NA NA CASSHPPGGSAEAFF TGCGCCAGCAGCCATCCCCCCGGAGGGAGCGCTGAAGCTTTCTTT
TRBJ2-5 TRBV5-1 TRBD2 once CASSPGGETQYF TGCGCCAGCAGCCCGGGGGGAGAGACCCAGTACTTC
TRBJ1-1 TRBV19 TRBD1 NA CASGVGTGGFTEAFF TGTGCCAGTGGCGTGGGGACAGGGGGTTTTACTGAAGCTTTCTTT
TRBJ2-7 TRBV5-4 NA NA CASTLAGVIGNEQYF TGTGCCAGCACCTTGGCAGGGGTAATAGGCAACGAGCAGTACTTC
TRBJ2-7 TRBV27 TRBD2 NA CASSPGLAGSYEQYF TGTGCCAGCAGTCCGGGACTAGCGGGGTCCTACGAGCAGTACTTC
TRBJ2-1 TRBV6-6 TRBD1 NA CASRPALDRGYNEQFF TGTGCCAGCCGTCCGGCGCTGGACAGGGGATACAATGAGCAGTTCTTC
TRBJ2-3 TRBV10-3 TRBD1 once CAISRDRESDTQYF TGTGCCATCAGTCGGGACAGGGAATCAGATACGCAGTATTTT
TRBJ1-2 TRBV5-6 NA NA CASSLVDGAVGGYTF TGTGCCAGCAGCTTGGTAGACGGGGCAGTGGGAGGCTACACCTTC
TRBJ2-7 TRBV28 TRBD1 NA CASSLLWTGNYEQYF TGTGCCAGCAGTTTACTCTGGACAGGGAATTACGAGCAGTACTTC
TRBJ1-1 TRBV4-1 NA NA CASSQDNRNTEAFF TGCGCCAGCAGCCAAGATAACCGGAACACTGAAGCTTTCTTT
TRBJ1-4 TRBV28 NA NA CASSTTPPWRLFF TGTGCCAGCAGCACCACTCCTCCGTGGCGACTGTTTTTT
TRBJ1-1 TRBV28 TRBD1 NA CATQDRGPNTEAFF TGTGCCACTCAGGACAGGGGGCCGAACACTGAAGCTTTCTTT
TRBJ2-7 TRBV27 NA NA CASSLSVIQRSRRSYEQYF TGTGCCAGCAGTTTATCGGTGATCCAGCGGAGCCGGCGCTCCTACGAGCAGTACTTC